Reported below is one T cell receptor beta chain. This record comes from a study of shared clonotypes between healthy human individuals. The V gene's germline CDR1 is MNHEY and CDR2 SVGAGI. V lost 6 bases to trimming and J lost 3 bases, with 15 bases between them. This CDR3 region has 14 residues. Some clones are missing from TCRdb's copy, which holds only in-frame ones; the method was immunoSEQ multiplex PCR. The table includes about 2.5 million clones, about 90% detected once. Every contributor of samples was a Caucasian grown-up residing in Nashville, Tennessee. This clonotype originated in a man between 18 and 35 years old in good health. Some clones in this sample may be carry-over from other donors' samples. The material sequenced was naive CD4+ T cells from PBMCs. As to subset: CD45RA+ positively selected. The genes are TRBV6-5 and TRBJ2-7; D is unclear. This chain's CDR3 is CASSPLARNYEQYF. DNA for the CDR3: TGTGCCAGCAGCCCCCTTGCTCGGAACTACGAGCAGTACTTC.